This T cell receptor beta chain emerged from a study of T-cell memory formation after mild COVID-19. In this sample, this clonotype turned up a few times. TCRdb recomputed calls from the 5' RACE reads with MiXCR, one row per CDR3 protein. The profile covers approximately 260,000 distinct CDR3 sequences, with 15% to 20% appearing a single time and 20% to 25% taken by the ten largest. J gave up 3 bases and V 5 bases, and 5 bases lay outside the gene matches. This CDR3 is 16 amino acids long. Germline V gene lookup returns CDR1 LGHNA and CDR2 YSLEER. The origin of this receptor is a young man who had mild COVID-19 (a few samples of this study predate the infection). Cell type and time point are not known. V usage is TRBV4-3 and J usage is TRBJ2-2; 11 nucleotides line up with TRBD2. Material for sequencing was PBMCs or a T cell subset sorted from them (not recorded which). The DNA of the CDR3 is TGCGCCAGCAGCGTACTAGCGGGGGCCGACACCGGGGAGCTGTTTTTT. Protein product: CASSVLAGADTGELFF.